These 26 T cell receptor beta chains were all obtained from the same sample, sequenced in a study of T cells in Graves' hyperthyroidism and ophthalmopathy. The investigators amplified TCR beta CDR3 regions from RNA transcripts. In the first-round RT-PCR of the TCR CDR3, the HTBI primer set was used. TCRdb re-called the multiplex PCR reads through MiXCR, storing one row per CDR3 protein. The table shows over 700,000 distinct CDR3 sequences, with over 35% occurring only once. Specimen: blood. The receptor source for this set is a man aged 18 to 30 with Graves' hyperthyroidism.

This clonotype was recorded at least ten times. The V and J genes are TRBV7-3 and TRBJ2-6, with a weak D call TRBD1 (6 bases). The CDR3 covers 15 residues. Per germline, CDR1 SGHTA and CDR2 FQGTGA. Trimming removed 2 bases from V and 2 bases from J, with 7 bases in between. As DNA, the CDR3 is TGTGCCAGCAGCTTACAGGGGACTGGGGCCAACGTCCTGACTTTC. Translation: CASSLQGTGANVLTF. The full variable domain, rest sourced from reference TRBV7-3 and TRBJ2-6, is GAGVSQTPSNKVTEKGKYVELRCDPISGHTALYWYRQSLGQGPEFLIYFQGTGAADDSGLPNDRFFAVRPEGSVSTLKIQRTERGDSAVYLCASSLQGTGANVLTFGAGSRLTVL.

This clonotype was detected ten times or more. The chain has TRBV2 and TRBJ1-2, with a tentative D call TRBD1 (6 bases). The length of the CDR3 is 12 residues. Trimming cost V 8 bases and J 8 bases, with 15 bases left between them. Germline V gene lookup returns CDR1 SNHLY and CDR2 FYNNEI. CDR3 bases: TGTGCCAGCTGCGGGGGGCAAAAAGGCTACACCTTC. This encodes CASCGGQKGYTF. The whole variable domain, remainder taken from reference TRBV2 and TRBJ1-2, is EPEVTQTPSHQVTQMGQEVILRCVPISNHLYFYWYRQILGQKVEFLVSFYNNEISEKSEIFDDQFSVERPDGSNFTLKIRSTKLEDSAMYFCASCGGQKGYTFGSGTRLTVV.

This clonotype was recorded only once. The V gene is TRBV10-2, the J gene TRBJ1-5; tentatively, D is TRBD1 (6 bases). Trimming removed 2 bases from V and 1 base from J, with 15 bases in between. Per the germline V gene, CDR1 is WSHSY and CDR2 is SAAADI. The CDR3 sequence is 17 residues long. CDR3 region: CASSEPTGRLSNQPQHF. The CDR3 coding sequence is TGCGCCAGCAGTGAGCCTACAGGGAGGTTGAGCAATCAGCCCCAGCATTTT.

The chain combines TRBV6-4 with TRBJ2-6; 7 bases agree with TRBD1. The V segment lost 2 bases and the J segment 0 bases; nucleotides outside the gene matches: 7. CDR3 length equals 18 residues. Germline CDR1 and CDR2: MRHNA and SNTAGT. In DNA, the CDR3 is TGTGCCAGCAGTGACAGGGGCCAGGGGGACTCTGGGGCCAACGTCCTGACTTTC. Translating it yields CASSDRGQGDSGANVLTF.

V and J are TRBV20-1 and TRBJ2-7; 9 bases agree with TRBD1. CDR3 length: 15 amino acids. Trimming removed 1 base from V and 2 bases from J; junction bases left unmatched: 6. Germline V gives CDR1 DFQATT, CDR2 SNEGSKA (reference sequence). The CDR3 DNA follows: TGCAGTGCTAGAGCTTCCGGGACAGGGACCTACGAGCAGTACTTC. Protein sequence: CSARASGTGTYEQYF.

This clonotype was recorded a few times. This sequence joins TRBV4-3 and TRBJ2-5, with TRBD1 as a possible D gene (6 bases). The CDR3 totals 16 residues. Trimming pared 0 bases from V and 4 bases from J, leaving 15 bases between. Germline V gene lookup returns CDR1 LGHNA and CDR2 YSLEER. CDR3 bases: TGCGCCAGCAGCCAAGAGCGTTTACAGGGAAGAGAGACCCAGTACTTC. It translates to CASSQERLQGRETQYF.

As concerns this clonotype: A single base separates this from a much larger clone, so it may be a read error. The J gene is TRBJ2-7, the V gene TRBV12-3 or TRBV12-4; D gene ambiguous. The CDR3 is 12 residues long. Trimming removed 6 bases at V and 0 bases at J, with 6 bases between. CDR3 DNA: TGTGCCAGCAGACAGAGCTCCTACGAGCAGTACTTC. Protein sequence: CASRQSSYEQYF.

This clonotype was observed at least ten times. This chain uses TRBV6-5 with TRBJ2-7, with unresolved D. Germline values: CDR1 MNHEY, CDR2 SVGAGI. This CDR3 spans 14 amino acids. V lost 6 bases and J lost 0, with 12 bases in between. This CDR3 reads CASSYGRSSYEQYF. The CDR3 region has the DNA TGTGCCAGCAGCTACGGACGGAGCTCCTACGAGCAGTACTTC.

Of note for this clonotype: The junction departs from the called germline gene at one end, perhaps through a read error. This chain uses TRBV29-1 with TRBJ2-7; 9 bases align to TRBD2. Germline V gene data show CDR1 as SQVTM and CDR2 as ANQGSEA. The CDR3 has 15 amino acids. The CDR3 nucleotides are TGCGGCGTTGAAGTGGGCGGGGGGGCCGACTACGAGCAGTACTTC. Encoded protein: CGVEVGGGADYEQYF.

This clonotype was observed a single time. The chain uses TRBV15 and TRBJ1-1, with no clear D. The CDR3 has 14 residues. The germline V gene encodes CDR1 LNHNV and CDR2 YYDKDF (reference sequence). V gave up 0 bases and J gave up 4 bases, with 9 bases separating them. Here the CDR3 DNA reads TGTGCCACCAGCAGAGATCCCCGGAGCACTGAAGCTTTCTTT. This gives the protein CATSRDPRSTEAFF.

This clonotype was detected only a few times. V usage is TRBV29-1 and J usage is TRBJ2-7; unclear D gene. The CDR3 runs to 12 residues. V gave up 4 bases and J gave up 2 bases, with 9 bases separating them. CDR1 is SQVTM and CDR2 is ANQGSEA in the germline V gene. CDR3: CSVAGGPYEQYF. CDR3 DNA sequence: TGCAGCGTTGCTGGCGGACCCTACGAGCAGTACTTC.

This clonotype has only a few counts. The chain carries TRBV20-1 and TRBJ2-2; D tentatively reads TRBD1 or TRBD2 (5 bases each). The CDR3 covers 14 residues. Trimming shortened V by 3 bases and J by 0 bases, and 8 bases separated the two germline ends. Germline V lookup: CDR1 DFQATT, CDR2 SNEGSKA (reference sequence). The CDR3 loop reads CSASRGPNTGELFF. CDR3 nucleotide sequence: TGCAGTGCTAGCCGGGGACCGAACACCGGGGAGCTGTTTTTT.

This clonotype was picked up a small number of times. The chain carries TRBV7-2 and TRBJ2-2; 9 bases agree with TRBD1. The CDR3 is made up of 15 amino acids. The germline V gene encodes CDR1 SGHTA and CDR2 FQGNSA. With 5 bases clipped from V and 6 bases from J, the junction kept 7 bases outside the gene matches. CDR3 nucleotide sequence: TGTGCCAGCAGCACTTGGACAGGGGAAGCCGGGGAGCTGTTTTTT. This translates into CASSTWTGEAGELFF.

This clonotype was counted a few times. The rearrangement joins TRBV20-1 to TRBJ2-2, with D perhaps TRBD1 (6 bases). Germline-derived CDR1 and CDR2 are DFQATT and SNEGSKA (reference sequence). This CDR3 region has 12 residues. V dropped 5 bases and J dropped 4 bases, with 8 bases sitting between them. Written as DNA, the CDR3 is TGCAGTGCTCACAGGGCCACCGGGGAGCTGTTTTTT. Encoded protein: CSAHRATGELFF.

This chain joins TRBV19 and TRBJ2-7, with 9 bases matching TRBD1. The CDR3 is made up of 16 amino acids. Germline CDR1 is LNHDA and CDR2 is SQIVND (reference sequence). V was clipped by 5 bases and J by 1 base; unmatched bases: 9. CDR3 nucleotides: TGTGCCAGTAGTCCTATTCCGGGACAGGGTTCCTACGAGCAGTACTTC. Protein product: CASSPIPGQGSYEQYF.

This clonotype showed up just a few times. The V gene is TRBV19, the J gene TRBJ2-2; TRBD1 might be the D (6 bases). V lost 6 bases to trimming and J lost 2 bases, with 13 bases between them. The germline CDR1 and CDR2 sequences are LNHDA and SQIVND (reference sequence). This CDR3 comprises 15 residues. The CDR3 DNA reads TGTGCCAGTAGGGATGGGACACTTAACACCGGGGAGCTGTTTTTT. Protein sequence: CASRDGTLNTGELFF.

Here the CDR3 reads CSYGQGDYGYTF. The CDR3 nucleotides are TGCAGCTATGGACAGGGGGACTATGGCTACACCTTC. This sequence joins TRBV29-1 and TRBJ1-2, with TRBD1 matching 10 bases. Losses at the gene ends were 8 bases for V and 3 bases for J; bases not matched to a gene: 3. Germline V gives CDR1 SQVTM, CDR2 ANQGSEA. The CDR3 has 12 amino acids. Supplemented by reference TRBV29-1 and TRBJ1-2, the full variable domain reads SAVISQKPSRDICQRGTSLTIQCQVDSQVTMMFWYRQQPGQSLTLIATANQGSEATYESGFVIDKFPISRPNLTFSTLTVSNMSPEDSSIYLCSYGQGDYGYTFGSGTRLTVV.

There are a few counts of this clonotype. V and J are TRBV9 and TRBJ1-6; 9 bases align to TRBD1. Germline V gene lookup returns CDR1 SGDLS and CDR2 YYNGEE. The CDR3 runs 15 residues. After removal of 3 bases from V and 7 bases from J, the junction contained 5 bases not matched to a gene. The CDR3 sequence: CASSGTGVHNSPLHF. The DNA of the CDR3 is TGTGCCAGCAGCGGGACAGGGGTCCACAATTCACCCCTCCACTTT.

This clonotype was counted ten times or more. This sequence joins TRBV5-1 and TRBJ1-5, with D perhaps TRBD1 (5 bases). CDR1 and CDR2 (germline): SGHRS, YFSETQ. The CDR3 loop spans 15 amino acids. V was shortened by 0 bases and J by 5 bases, with 12 bases between the two germline ends. CDR3 DNA sequence: TGCGCCAGCAGCTTGGTGGCAGGGAGGGATCAGCCCCAGCATTTT. Translating it yields CASSLVAGRDQPQHF.

The rearrangement joins TRBV6-5 to TRBJ2-7; D may be TRBD1 or TRBD2 (6 bases each). Deletions cut 2 bases from V and 5 bases from J, with 13 bases between. This CDR3 is built from 14 residues. CDR1 MNHEY and CDR2 SVGAGI come from the germline V gene. In nucleotides, the CDR3 is TGTGCCAGCAGTTACGGCGACGGGGGCAACGAGCAGTACTTC. This translates into CASSYGDGGNEQYF.

Worth noting for this clonotype: This may be a read error, as it is one base from a much larger clone. This is likely a read error, given that the CDR3 carries no conserved phenylalanine or tryptophan at its end. J is TRBJ1-2 and V is TRBV20-1; a weak D match, TRBD1 (5 bases). The germline V gene encodes CDR1 DFQATT and CDR2 SNEGSKA (reference sequence). The CDR3 consists of 12 residues. The CDR3 loop reads CASRQTNYGYTS. The CDR3 nucleotides are TGCGCTTCCCGACAGACCAACTATGGCTACACCTCC.

A few counts support this clonotype. The chain has TRBV25-1 and TRBJ2-7; 7 bases are shared with TRBD2. CDR3 size: 12 residues. The germline CDR1 and CDR2 sequences are MGHDK and SYGVNS. Germline trimming cut 7 bases from V and 2 bases from J; bases unmatched to any gene: 2. The CDR3, as DNA: TGTGCCAGCATGGGGGGGGCCTACGAGCAGTACTTC. Translation: CASMGGAYEQYF.

The genes are TRBV5-8 and TRBJ2-5, with D possibly TRBD1 on 6 matching bases. Germline CDR1 SGHTS, CDR2 YDEGEE. The CDR3 is made up of 15 amino acids. Between the trimmed V and J ends, which lost 4 bases and 2 bases, there was a span of 15 bases. The CDR3 sequence is CASSPGQPGQETQYF. Written as DNA, the CDR3 is TGTGCCAGCAGCCCCGGACAGCCAGGACAAGAGACCCAGTACTTC.

In its sample, this clonotype was seen many times. CDR3 DNA sequence: TGTGCCACCAGCAGAGAGGGGTTACCGAACACTGAAGCTTTCTTT. Translating it yields CATSREGLPNTEAFF. V is TRBV15 and J is TRBJ1-1; no firm D call. CDR1 is LNHNV and CDR2 is YYDKDF in the germline V gene (reference sequence). Deletions cut 0 bases from V and 1 base from J, with 9 bases between. There are 15 residues in the CDR3.

The chain joins TRBV12-5 to TRBJ1-4; TRBD1 might be the D (5 bases). The germline gives CDR1 LGHNT, CDR2 FRNRAP. Between the trimmed V and J ends, which lost 6 bases and 3 bases, there was a span of 20 bases. This CDR3 has 17 amino acids. The CDR3 protein is CASGSTSLGEANEKLFF. In DNA form, the CDR3 reads TGTGCTAGTGGAAGCACATCCCTGGGGGAGGCTAATGAAAAACTGTTTTTT.

The rearrangement joins TRBV10-3 to TRBJ1-5; 10 nucleotides agree with TRBD1. Germline CDR1 reads ENHRY; CDR2 reads SYGVKD. V trimming: 7 bases; J trimming: 2 bases; junction bases outside the gene matches: 5. The CDR3 spans 15 residues. The CDR3: CAIMGQGMGNQPQHF. Here the CDR3 DNA reads TGTGCCATCATGGGACAGGGGATGGGCAATCAGCCCCAGCATTTT.